The clone carrying this T cell receptor beta chain was counted between two and nine times. This CDR3 spans 14 amino acids. V shed 9 bases, J shed 4 bases, and the junction held 11 bases outside the gene matches. This record comes from a study of identical twins. TCRdb ran MiXCR on the 5' RACE reads and lists one entry per CDR3 protein. This sample has around 1.7 million distinct CDR3 sequences, with about 30% found just once. J is TRBJ1-1 and V is TRBV12-3 or TRBV12-4, with 7 bases matching TRBD1. Specimen: cord blood. This TCR derives from a newborn girl in good health. Here the CDR3 DNA reads TGTGCCAGTTCTATCTACAGGGGCCCCACTGAAGCTTTCTTT. Amino acids: CASSIYRGPTEAFF.